The present entry profiles one TCR beta chain with its context. Its antigen remains unidentified. TCRdb reprocessed the reads with MiXCR, giving one entry per CDR3 protein. The sample contains approximately 730,000 distinct CDR3 sequences, 25% to 30% of which appear only once. This sample is part of a study of T cell repertoires in cytomegalovirus infection. Findings and limits, study-wide: Predominance within the ex vivo response was attributable to HLA-C-restricted CMV-specific TCR beta clonotypes.

The CDR3 runs to 17 residues. V was clipped by 4 bases and J by 2 bases; unmatched bases: 10. CDR1 is SGHRS and CDR2 is YFSETQ in the germline V gene. The sequence derives from a human donor in good health (CMV status not recorded). Some clones in this sample may be carry-over from other donors' samples. The rearrangement joins TRBV5-1 to TRBJ2-1, with 9 nucleotides matching TRBD1. Material: cultured CD8+ T cells from PBMCs, obtained from culture after CMV antigen stimulation. CDR3 coding DNA: TGCGCCAGCAGCCCACATTTAACAGGGGGCGCCTACAATGAGCAGTTCTTC. Translated, it gives CASSPHLTGGAYNEQFF.